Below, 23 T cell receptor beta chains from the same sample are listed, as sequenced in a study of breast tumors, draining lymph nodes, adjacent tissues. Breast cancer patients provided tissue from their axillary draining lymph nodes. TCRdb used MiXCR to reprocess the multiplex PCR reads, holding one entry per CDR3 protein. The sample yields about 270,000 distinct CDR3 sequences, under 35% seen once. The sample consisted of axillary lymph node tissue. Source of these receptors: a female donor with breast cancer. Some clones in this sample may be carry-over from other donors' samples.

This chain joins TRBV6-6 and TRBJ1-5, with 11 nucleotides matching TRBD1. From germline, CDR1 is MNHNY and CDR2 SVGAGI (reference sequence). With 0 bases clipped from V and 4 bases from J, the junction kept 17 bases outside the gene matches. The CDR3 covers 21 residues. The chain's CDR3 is CASSYSRQEEGQGVPNQPQHF. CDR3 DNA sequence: TGTGCCAGCAGTTACTCGAGACAAGAGGAGGGACAGGGGGTCCCTAATCAGCCCCAGCATTTT.

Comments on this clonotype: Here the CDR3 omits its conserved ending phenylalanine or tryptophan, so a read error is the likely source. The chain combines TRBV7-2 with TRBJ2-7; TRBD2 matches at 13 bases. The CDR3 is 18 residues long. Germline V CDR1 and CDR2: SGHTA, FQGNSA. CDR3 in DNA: TGTGCCAGCAGCCGAGGAGGGACTAGCGGGACTCGCTCCCACGAGCAGTACCTC. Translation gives CASSRGGTSGTRSHEQYL.

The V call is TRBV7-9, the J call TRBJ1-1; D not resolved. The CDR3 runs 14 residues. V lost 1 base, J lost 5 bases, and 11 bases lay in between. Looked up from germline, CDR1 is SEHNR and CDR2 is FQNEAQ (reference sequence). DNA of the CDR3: TGTGCCAGCAGCTTAGGGGTAGGGTGGACTGAAGCTTTCTTT. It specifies CASSLGVGWTEAFF.

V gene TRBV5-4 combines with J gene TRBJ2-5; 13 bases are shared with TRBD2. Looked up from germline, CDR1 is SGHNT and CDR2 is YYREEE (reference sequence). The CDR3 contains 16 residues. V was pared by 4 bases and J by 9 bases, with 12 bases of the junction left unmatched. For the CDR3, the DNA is TGTGCCAGCAGCCCCTGGACTAGCGGGAGACAAGGGGCCCAGTACTTC. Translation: CASSPWTSGRQGAQYF.

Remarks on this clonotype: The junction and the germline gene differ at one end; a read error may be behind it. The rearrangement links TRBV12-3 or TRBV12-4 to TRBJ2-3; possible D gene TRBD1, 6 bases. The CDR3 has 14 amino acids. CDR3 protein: CATGRIQGADTQCF. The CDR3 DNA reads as TGTGCCACCGGCAGGATACAGGGTGCAGATACGCAGTGTTTT.

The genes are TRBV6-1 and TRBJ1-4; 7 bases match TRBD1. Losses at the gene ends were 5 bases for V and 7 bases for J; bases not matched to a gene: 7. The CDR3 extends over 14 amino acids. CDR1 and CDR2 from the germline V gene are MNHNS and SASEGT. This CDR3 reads CASSRTGSSEKLFF. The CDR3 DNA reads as TGTGCCAGCAGTCGGACAGGCTCTTCTGAAAAACTGTTTTTT.

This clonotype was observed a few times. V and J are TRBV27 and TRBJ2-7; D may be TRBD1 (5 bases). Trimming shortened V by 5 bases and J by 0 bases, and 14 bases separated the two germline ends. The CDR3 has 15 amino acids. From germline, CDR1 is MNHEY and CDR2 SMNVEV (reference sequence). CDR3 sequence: CASSALGRTSYEQYF. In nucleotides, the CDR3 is TGTGCCAGCAGTGCCCTGGGGCGGACCTCCTACGAGCAGTACTTC.

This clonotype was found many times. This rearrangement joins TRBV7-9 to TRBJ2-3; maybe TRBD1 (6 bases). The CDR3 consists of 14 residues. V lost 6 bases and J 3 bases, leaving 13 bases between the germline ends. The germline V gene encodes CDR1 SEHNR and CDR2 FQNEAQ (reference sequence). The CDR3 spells CASSNRDPTDTQYF. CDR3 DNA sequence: TGTGCCAGCAGTAACAGGGACCCGACAGATACGCAGTATTTT.

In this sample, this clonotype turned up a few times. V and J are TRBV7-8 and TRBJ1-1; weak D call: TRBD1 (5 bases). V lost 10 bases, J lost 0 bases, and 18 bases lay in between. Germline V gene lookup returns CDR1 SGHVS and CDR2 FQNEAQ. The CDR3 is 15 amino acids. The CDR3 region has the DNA TGTGCCACCACTTCTCCGACAGCCATGAACACTGAAGCTTTCTTT. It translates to CATTSPTAMNTEAFF.

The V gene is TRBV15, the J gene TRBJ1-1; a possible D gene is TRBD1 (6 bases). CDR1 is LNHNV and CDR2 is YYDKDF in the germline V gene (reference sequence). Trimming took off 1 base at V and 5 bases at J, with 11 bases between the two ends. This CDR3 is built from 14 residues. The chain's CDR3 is CATSRGGGLTEAFF. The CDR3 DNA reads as TGTGCCACCAGCAGAGGCGGGGGGCTTACTGAAGCTTTCTTT.

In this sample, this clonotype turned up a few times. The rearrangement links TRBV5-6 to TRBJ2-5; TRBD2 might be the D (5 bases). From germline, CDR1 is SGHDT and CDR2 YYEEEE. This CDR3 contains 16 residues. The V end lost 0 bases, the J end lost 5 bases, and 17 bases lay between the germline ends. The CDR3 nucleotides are TGTGCCAGCAGCTTGGTAGGTCCGACCCAGCGGGAGACCCAGTACTTC. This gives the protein CASSLVGPTQRETQYF. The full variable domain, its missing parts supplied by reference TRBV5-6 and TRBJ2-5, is DAGVTQSPTHLIKTRGQQVTLRCSPKSGHDTVSWYQQALGQGPQFIFQYYEEEERQRGNFPDRFSGHQFPNYSSELNVNALLLGDSALYLCASSLVGPTQRETQYFGPGTRLLVL.

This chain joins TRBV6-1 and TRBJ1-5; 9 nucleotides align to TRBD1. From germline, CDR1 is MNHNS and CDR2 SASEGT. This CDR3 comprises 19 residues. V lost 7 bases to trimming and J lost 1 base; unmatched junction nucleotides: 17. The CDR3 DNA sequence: TGTGCCAGCACCTTTGACCTGGGACAGGGCGCCCGCAGCAATCAGCCCCAGCATTTT. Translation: CASTFDLGQGARSNQPQHF.

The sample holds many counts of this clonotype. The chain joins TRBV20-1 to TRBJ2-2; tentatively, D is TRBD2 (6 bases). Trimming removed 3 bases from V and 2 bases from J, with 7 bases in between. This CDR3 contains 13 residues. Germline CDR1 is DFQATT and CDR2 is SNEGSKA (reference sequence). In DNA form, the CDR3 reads TGCAGTGCTAGGGACTACAACACCGGGGAGCTGTTTTTT. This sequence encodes CSARDYNTGELFF.

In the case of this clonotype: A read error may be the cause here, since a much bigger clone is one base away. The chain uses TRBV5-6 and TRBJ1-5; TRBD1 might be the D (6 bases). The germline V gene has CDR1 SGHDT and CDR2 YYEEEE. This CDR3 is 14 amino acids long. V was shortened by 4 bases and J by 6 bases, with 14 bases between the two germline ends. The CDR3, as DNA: TGTGCCAGCAGCCCGCGACAGGCAGGTCAGCCCCAGCATTTT. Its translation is CASSPRQAGQPQHF.

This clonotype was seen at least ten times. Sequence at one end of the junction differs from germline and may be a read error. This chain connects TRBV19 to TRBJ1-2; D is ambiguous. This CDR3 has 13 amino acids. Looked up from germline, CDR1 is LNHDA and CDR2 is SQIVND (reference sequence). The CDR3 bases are TGTGCCACTAGTGGAACGGGGTTCTATGGCTACACCTTC. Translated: CATSGTGFYGYTF.

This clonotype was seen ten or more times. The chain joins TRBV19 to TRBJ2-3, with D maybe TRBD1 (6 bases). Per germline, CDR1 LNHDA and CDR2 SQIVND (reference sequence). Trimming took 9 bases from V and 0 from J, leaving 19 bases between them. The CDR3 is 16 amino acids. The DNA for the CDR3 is TGTGCCAGCAAGGACAGTACCATCCGCAGCACAGATACGCAGTATTTT. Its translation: CASKDSTIRSTDTQYF. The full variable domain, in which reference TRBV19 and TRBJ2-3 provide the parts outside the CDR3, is DGGITQSPKYLFRKEGQNVTLSCEQNLNHDAMYWYRQDPGQGLRLIYYSQIVNDFQKGDIAEGYSVSREKKESFPLTVTSAQKNPTAFYLCASKDSTIRSTDTQYFGPGTRLTVL.

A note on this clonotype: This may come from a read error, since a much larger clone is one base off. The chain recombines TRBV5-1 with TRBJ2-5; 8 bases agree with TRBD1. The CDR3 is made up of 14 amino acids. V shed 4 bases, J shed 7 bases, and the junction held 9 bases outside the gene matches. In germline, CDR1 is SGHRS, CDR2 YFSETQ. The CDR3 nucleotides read TGCGCCAGCAGCGCCGGGACAGGACCTGTGACCCAGTACTTC. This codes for CASSAGTGPVTQYF.

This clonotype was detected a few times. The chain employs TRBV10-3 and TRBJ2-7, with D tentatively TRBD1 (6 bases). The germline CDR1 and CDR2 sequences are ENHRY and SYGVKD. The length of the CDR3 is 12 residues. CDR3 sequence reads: CARVRGMYEQYF. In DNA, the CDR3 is TGTGCTAGGGTCAGGGGCATGTACGAGCAGTACTTC.

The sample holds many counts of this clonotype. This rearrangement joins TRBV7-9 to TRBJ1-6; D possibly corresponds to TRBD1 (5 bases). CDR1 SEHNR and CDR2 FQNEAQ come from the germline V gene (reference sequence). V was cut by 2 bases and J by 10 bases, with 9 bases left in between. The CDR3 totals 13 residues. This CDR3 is CASSLRGFSPLHF. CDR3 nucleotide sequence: TGTGCCAGCAGCTTAAGGGGATTCTCACCCCTCCACTTT.

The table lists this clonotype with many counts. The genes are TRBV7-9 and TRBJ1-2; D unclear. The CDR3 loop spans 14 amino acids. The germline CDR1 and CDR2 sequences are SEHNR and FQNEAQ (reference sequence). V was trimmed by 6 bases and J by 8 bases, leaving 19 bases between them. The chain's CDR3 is CASSLEGSRSGYTF. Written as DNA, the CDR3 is TGTGCCAGCAGTCTAGAGGGCTCGCGGTCAGGCTACACCTTC. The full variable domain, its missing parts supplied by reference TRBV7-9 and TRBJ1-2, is DTGVSQNPRHKITKRGQNVTFRCDPISEHNRLYWYRQTLGQGPEFLTYFQNEAQLEKSRLLSDRFSAERPKGSFSTLEIQRTEQGDSAMYLCASSLEGSRSGYTFGSGTRLTVV.

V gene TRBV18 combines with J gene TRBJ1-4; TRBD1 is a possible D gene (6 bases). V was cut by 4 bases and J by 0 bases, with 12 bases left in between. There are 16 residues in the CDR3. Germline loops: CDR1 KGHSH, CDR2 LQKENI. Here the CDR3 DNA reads TGTGCCAGCTCACGCCGACAGGTTGCAACTAATGAAAAACTGTTTTTT. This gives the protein CASSRRQVATNEKLFF.

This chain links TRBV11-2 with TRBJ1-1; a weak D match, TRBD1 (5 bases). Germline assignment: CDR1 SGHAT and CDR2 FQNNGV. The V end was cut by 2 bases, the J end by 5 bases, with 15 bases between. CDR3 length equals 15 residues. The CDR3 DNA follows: TGTGCCAGCAGCTTACACCGGGGCGAGAGAACTGAAGCTTTCTTT. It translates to CASSLHRGERTEAFF.

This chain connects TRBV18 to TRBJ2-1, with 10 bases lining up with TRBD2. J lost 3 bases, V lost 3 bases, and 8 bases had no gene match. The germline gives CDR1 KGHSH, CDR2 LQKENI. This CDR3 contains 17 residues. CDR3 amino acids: CASSPQIAGGGYNEQFF. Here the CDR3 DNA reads TGTGCCAGCTCACCCCAGATAGCGGGAGGAGGCTACAATGAGCAGTTCTTC.